This T cell receptor (beta chain) derives from a study of control samples from healthy donors and cancer patients. The V and J ends lost 2 bases and 8 bases, in that order; junction bases with no gene match: 3. CDR1 is GTSNPN and CDR2 is SVGIG in the germline V gene (reference sequence). The CDR3 length is 13 residues. TCRdb's table, derived via immunoSEQ multiplex PCR, lists solely in-frame clones and lacks some. The repertoire includes approximately 74,000 clones, over 90% of them detected once, and approximately 3% sits in the top ten. The sequenced sample consisted of blood. This receptor was obtained from a woman in her 30s in good health. This chain links TRBV30 with TRBJ2-1, with 10 bases lining up with TRBD2. CDR3: CAWSQAGGDEQFF. For the CDR3, the DNA is TGTGCCTGGAGTCAAGCGGGGGGGGATGAGCAGTTCTTC.